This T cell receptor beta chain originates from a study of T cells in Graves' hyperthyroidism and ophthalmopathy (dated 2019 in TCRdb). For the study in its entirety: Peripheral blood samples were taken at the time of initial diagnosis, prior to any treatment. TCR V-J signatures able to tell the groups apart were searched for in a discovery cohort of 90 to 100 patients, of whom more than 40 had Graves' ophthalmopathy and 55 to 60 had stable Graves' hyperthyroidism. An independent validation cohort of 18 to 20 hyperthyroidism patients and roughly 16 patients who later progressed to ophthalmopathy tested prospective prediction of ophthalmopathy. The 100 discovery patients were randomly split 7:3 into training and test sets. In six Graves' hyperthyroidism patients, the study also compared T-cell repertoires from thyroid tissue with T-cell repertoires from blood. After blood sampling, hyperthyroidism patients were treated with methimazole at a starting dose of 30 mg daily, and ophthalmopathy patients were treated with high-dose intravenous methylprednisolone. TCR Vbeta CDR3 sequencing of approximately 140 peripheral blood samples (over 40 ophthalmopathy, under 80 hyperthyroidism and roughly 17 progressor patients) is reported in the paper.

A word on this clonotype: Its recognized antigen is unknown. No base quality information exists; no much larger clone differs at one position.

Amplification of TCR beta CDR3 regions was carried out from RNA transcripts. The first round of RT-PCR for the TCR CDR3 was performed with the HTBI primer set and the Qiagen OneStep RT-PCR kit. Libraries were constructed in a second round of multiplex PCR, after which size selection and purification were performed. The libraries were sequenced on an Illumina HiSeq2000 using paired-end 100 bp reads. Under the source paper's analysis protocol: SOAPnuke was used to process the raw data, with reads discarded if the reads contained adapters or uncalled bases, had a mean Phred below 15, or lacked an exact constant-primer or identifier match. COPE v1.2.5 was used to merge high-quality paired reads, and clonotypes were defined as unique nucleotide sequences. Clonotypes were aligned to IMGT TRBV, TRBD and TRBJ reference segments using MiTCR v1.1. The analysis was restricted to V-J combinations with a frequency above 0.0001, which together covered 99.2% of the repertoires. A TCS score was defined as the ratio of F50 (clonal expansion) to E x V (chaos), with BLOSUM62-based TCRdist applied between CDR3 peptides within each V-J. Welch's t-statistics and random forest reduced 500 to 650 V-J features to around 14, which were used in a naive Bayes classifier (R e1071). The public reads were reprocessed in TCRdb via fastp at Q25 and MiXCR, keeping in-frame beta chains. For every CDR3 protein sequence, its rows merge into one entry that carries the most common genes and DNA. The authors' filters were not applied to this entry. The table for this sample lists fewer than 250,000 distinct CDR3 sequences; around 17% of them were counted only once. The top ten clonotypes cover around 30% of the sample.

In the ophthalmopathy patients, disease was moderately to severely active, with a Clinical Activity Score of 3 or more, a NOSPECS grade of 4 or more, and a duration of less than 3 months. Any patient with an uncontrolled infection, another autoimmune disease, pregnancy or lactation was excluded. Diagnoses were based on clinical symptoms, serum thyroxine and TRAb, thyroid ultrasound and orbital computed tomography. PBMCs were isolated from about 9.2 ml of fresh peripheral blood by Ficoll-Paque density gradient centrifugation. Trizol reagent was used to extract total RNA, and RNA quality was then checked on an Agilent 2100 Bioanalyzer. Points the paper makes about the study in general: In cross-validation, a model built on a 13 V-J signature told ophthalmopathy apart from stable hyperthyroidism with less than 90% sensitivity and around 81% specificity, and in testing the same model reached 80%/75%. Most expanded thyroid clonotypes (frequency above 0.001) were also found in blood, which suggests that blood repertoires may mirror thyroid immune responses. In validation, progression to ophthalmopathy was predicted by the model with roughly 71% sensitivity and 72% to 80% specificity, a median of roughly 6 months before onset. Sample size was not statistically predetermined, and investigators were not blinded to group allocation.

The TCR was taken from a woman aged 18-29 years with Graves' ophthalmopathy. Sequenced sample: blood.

In nucleotide form, the sequence is TGTGCCAGTAGTAGGAGTCGCTCCTACAATGAGCAGTTCTTC. This sequence encodes CASSRSRSYNEQFF. The rearranged segments are TRBV19 and TRBJ2-1; the D gene is not confidently resolved. The germline V gene (reference sequence) provides CDR1 LNHDA and CDR2 SQIVND. V lost 4 bases and J lost 0 bases; the stretch between them is 7 bases long. The CDR3, from cysteine to phenylalanine, totals 14 residues. Of the read, only the CDR3 DNA is kept; its 42 bases are in frame from base 1.